The 30 T cell receptor beta chains below all came from one sample that was sequenced in a study of molecular identifiers for immune sequencing clone quantification. One entry per CDR3 protein results from TCRdb running MiXCR on the PCR reads. The repertoire consists of 490,000 or so distinct CDR3 sequences, with 25% occurring once and the leading ten covering approximately 0.76%. Sequencing was carried out using naive CD8+ T cells from blood, with Jurkat cell RNA spiked in. Indicated subset: FACS-sorted CD8+CD4-CCR7+CD45RA+ naive T cells. The receptors were gathered from a human donor in good health. Some libraries in this study had Jurkat cell RNA spiked in.

The chain is built from TRBV28 and TRBJ1-6, with a possible D match to TRBD1 (5 bases). Deletions cut 9 bases from V and 6 bases from J, with 15 bases between. Germline V gene sequence: CDR1 MDHEN, CDR2 SYDVKM. The CDR3 loop spans 14 amino acids. CDR3 bases: TGTGCCAGTCTCAGGGTTTCTGGTAATTCACCCCTCCACTTT. This codes for CASLRVSGNSPLHF.

On this clonotype: Since a much larger clone is just one base distant, this may be a read error. V usage is TRBV5-4 and J usage is TRBJ2-7; no reliable D call. Trimming stripped 3 bases from V and 1 base from J, with 11 bases between. Germline loops: CDR1 SGHNT, CDR2 YYREEE (reference sequence). The CDR3 is 14 amino acids. This chain's CDR3 is CASSSAQSSYEQYF. The CDR3 DNA sequence: TGTGCCAGCAGCTCGGCACAGAGTTCCTACGAGCAGTACTTC. The full variable domain, its missing parts supplied by reference TRBV5-4 and TRBJ2-7, is ETGVTQSPTHLIKTRGQQVTLRCSSQSGHNTVSWYQQALGQGPQFIFQYYREEENGRGNFPPRFSGLQFPNYSSELNVNALELDDSALYLCASSSAQSSYEQYFGPGTRLTVT.

This clonotype has at least ten counts. The V and J genes are TRBV20-1 and TRBJ2-7; the D call may be TRBD1 or TRBD2 (5 bases each). The CDR3 is 13 amino acids. Trimming removed 0 bases at V and 4 bases at J, with 10 bases between. Per the germline V gene, CDR1 is DFQATT and CDR2 is SNEGSKA (reference sequence). Here the CDR3 reads CSARDKEGYEQYF. In DNA, the CDR3 is TGCAGTGCTAGAGACAAAGAGGGGTACGAGCAGTACTTC.

This chain connects TRBV27 to TRBJ2-1; the match to TRBD2 covers 8 bases. Looked up from germline, CDR1 is MNHEY and CDR2 is SMNVEV (reference sequence). V was clipped by 11 bases and J by 1 base; unmatched bases: 4. The CDR3 has 13 residues. The CDR3 DNA sequence: TGTGCCGGCGGGGGGTTATCCTACAATGAGCAGTTCTTC. Its protein is CAGGGLSYNEQFF.

Comments on this clonotype: A much larger clone differs from this one at a single base, so this may be a read error. V and J are TRBV6-5 and TRBJ1-4; no reliable D call. Germline-derived CDR1 and CDR2 are MNHEY and SVGAGI. V shed 0 bases and J shed 10 bases, with 15 bases lying between them. CDR3 length: 15 amino acids. CDR3 in amino acids: CASSYSTGGPGKLFF. CDR3 nucleotides: TGTGCCAGCAGTTACTCGACCGGTGGGCCCGGAAAACTGTTTTTT.

This clonotype occurred a few times. The gene calls are TRBV7-9 and TRBJ2-7; 9 nucleotides line up with TRBD1. V lost 5 bases to trimming and J lost 3 bases; unmatched junction nucleotides: 8. CDR1 and CDR2 (germline): SEHNR, FQNEAQ (reference sequence). This CDR3 contains 15 residues. The CDR3 protein is CASSPGRQGGYEQYF. CDR3 DNA: TGTGCCAGCAGCCCCGGGAGACAGGGGGGCTACGAGCAGTACTTC. Complete variable domain (other parts from reference TRBV7-9 and TRBJ2-7): DTGVSQNPRHKITKRGQNVTFRCDPISEHNRLYWYRQTLGQGPEFLTYFQNEAQLEKSRLLSDRFSAERPKGSFSTLEIQRTEQGDSAMYLCASSPGRQGGYEQYFGPGTRLTVT.

The sample holds many counts of this clonotype. CDR3 DNA sequence: TGTGCCAGCAGCCAAAGGGGGACCTACGAGCAGTACTTC. This sequence encodes CASSQRGTYEQYF. This sequence joins TRBV7-2 and TRBJ2-7, with TRBD1 as a possible D gene (6 bases). Looked up from germline, CDR1 is SGHTA and CDR2 is FQGNSA. V was trimmed by 5 bases and J by 2 bases, leaving 10 bases between them. The CDR3 loop spans 13 amino acids.

The V call is TRBV23-1, the J call TRBJ1-4, with D possibly matching TRBD1 (5 bases). Being an ORF, TRBV23-1 has a function that is uncertain. This CDR3 spans 14 amino acids. Trimming removed 4 bases from V and 8 bases from J, with 14 bases in between. CDR3 sequence: CASSRQDEGEKLFF. The CDR3 DNA reads as TGCGCCAGCAGTCGGCAGGACGAGGGGGAAAAACTGTTTTTT.

This clonotype was detected a few times. For the CDR3, the DNA is TGTGCCAGCAGCTTCCTTGTAGGGTCCACCGGGGAGCTGTTTTTT. Amino acid sequence: CASSFLVGSTGELFF. The chain employs TRBV7-9 and TRBJ2-2; D unresolved. The germline V gene has CDR1 SEHNR and CDR2 FQNEAQ (reference sequence). The V end lost 3 bases, the J end lost 4 bases, and 12 bases lay between the germline ends. The CDR3 covers 15 residues.

The chain links TRBV6-2 or TRBV6-3 to TRBJ2-7, with 7 bases aligning to TRBD1. Germline loops: CDR1 MNHEY, CDR2 SVGEGT. The CDR3 runs to 15 residues. V lost 4 bases and J lost 4; bases outside the gene matches: 10. The CDR3 region is CASSLNRQGTYEQYF. CDR3 bases: TGTGCCAGCAGTTTAAATAGACAGGGCACTTACGAGCAGTACTTC.

This chain connects TRBV29-1 to TRBJ2-7; 9 nucleotides align to TRBD2. The ends lost 7 bases at V and 2 bases at J; junction bases unmatched: 6. Germline V CDR1 and CDR2: SQVTM, ANQGSEA. The CDR3 totals 13 residues. The DNA of the CDR3 is TGCAGCGCTCGACTAGCGGCAACCTACGAGCAGTACTTC. Its translation: CSARLAATYEQYF.

This clonotype has only a few counts. This chain connects TRBV7-6 to TRBJ2-6; no definite D call. The germline V gene encodes CDR1 SGHVS and CDR2 FNYEAQ. The CDR3 consists of 15 residues. Trimming shortened V by 5 bases and J by 0 bases, and 8 bases separated the two germline ends. As DNA, the CDR3 is TGTGCCAGCAGCGCCGGAATCTCTGGGGCCAACGTCCTGACTTTC. Protein product: CASSAGISGANVLTF.

This clonotype came up many times. The V gene is TRBV7-9, the J gene TRBJ2-1; TRBD1 or TRBD2 may be the D gene (5 bases each). The V and J ends lost 6 bases and 3 bases respectively, with 15 bases between them. The CDR3 covers 15 residues. Looked up from germline, CDR1 is SEHNR and CDR2 is FQNEAQ (reference sequence). DNA for the CDR3: TGTGCCAGCAGTCCTCCCGGGACCGTCTACAATGAGCAGTTCTTC. The encoded protein is CASSPPGTVYNEQFF.

For this clonotype: Given a much more abundant clone one base away, this may be a read error. J is TRBJ2-3 and V is TRBV7-9, with 8 bases aligning to TRBD2. The CDR3 extends over 13 amino acids. Germline V lookup: CDR1 SEHNR, CDR2 FQNEAQ (reference sequence). With V trimmed by 8 bases and J by 4 bases, 5 bases remained unmatched. The CDR3 loop reads CASFSGSPDTQYF. The CDR3 DNA reads as TGTGCCAGCTTCAGCGGGAGTCCAGATACGCAGTATTTT.

The table lists this clonotype with many counts. The V gene is TRBV2, the J gene TRBJ1-5; D ambiguous. The germline CDR1 and CDR2 sequences are SNHLY and FYNNEI. V was pared by 2 bases and J by 3 bases, with 8 bases between. The CDR3 has 14 amino acids. CDR3 DNA: TGTGCCAGCAGTGAATATGGACTCAATCAGCCCCAGCATTTT. Protein sequence: CASSEYGLNQPQHF.

This chain uses TRBV19 with TRBJ1-1, with D tentatively TRBD1 (6 bases). Trimming pared 5 bases from V and 8 bases from J, leaving 15 bases between. The CDR3 runs 13 residues. Germline V gives CDR1 LNHDA, CDR2 SQIVND (reference sequence). CDR3 sequence (DNA): TGTGCCAGTAGTCCTGAGGGGGGAGCGGAAGCTTTCTTT. Translating it yields CASSPEGGAEAFF.

As regards this clonotype: One end of the junction is discordant with germline, which a read error may explain. The chain employs TRBV7-8 and TRBJ2-5; D is undetermined. The CDR3 consists of 12 residues. CDR1 is SGHVS and CDR2 is FQNEAQ in the germline V gene. CDR3 DNA sequence: TGTGCCAGCAGCCTCGTCCAAGAGGCCCAGTACTTC. As protein: CASSLVQEAQYF.

This chain uses TRBV7-9 with TRBJ1-4; tentative D call: TRBD1 (6 bases). This CDR3 contains 17 residues. CDR1 SEHNR and CDR2 FQNEAQ come from the germline V gene (reference sequence). V was trimmed by 5 bases and J by 1 base, leaving 17 bases between them. CDR3 nucleotides: TGTGCCAGCAGCCCCTTTGCGAGGGGGGAAACTAATGAAAAACTGTTTTTT. Translating gives CASSPFARGETNEKLFF.

CDR3 sequence reads: CASRSDSRNQPQHF. The CDR3 nucleotides read TGTGCCAGCAGGTCTGACAGTCGCAATCAGCCCCAGCATTTT. This rearrangement joins TRBV27 to TRBJ1-5; D may be TRBD1 (5 bases). Trimming took 6 bases from V and 2 from J, leaving 11 bases between them. The CDR3 sequence is 14 residues long. Germline V gene data show CDR1 as MNHEY and CDR2 as SMNVEV (reference sequence).

This clonotype occurred a few times. J is TRBJ2-7 and V is TRBV23-1; 10 positions agree with TRBD2. TRBV23-1 is identified as an open reading frame with a role that is uncertain. The CDR3 sequence is 20 residues long. V gave up 7 bases and J gave up 0 bases; unmatched junction bases: 21. The chain's CDR3 is CASTETNCGLAGGASYEQYF. The DNA of the CDR3 is TGCGCCAGCACCGAAACTAACTGCGGCTTAGCGGGGGGCGCCTCCTACGAGCAGTACTTC.

In this sample, this clonotype turned up once. The junction differs from germline at one of its ends, possibly a read error. This CDR3 reads CASSIFGEQLF. For the CDR3, the DNA is TGTGCCAGTAGTATTTTTGGTGAGCAGCTCTTC. The chain links TRBV19 to TRBJ2-1; D unclear. The germline V gene has CDR1 LNHDA and CDR2 SQIVND (reference sequence). The CDR3 length is 11 residues.

The V gene is TRBV4-3, the J gene TRBJ2-7, with D perhaps being TRBD1 or TRBD2 (6 bases each). The CDR3 spans 12 residues. Germline CDR1 is LGHNA and CDR2 is YSLEER. The V gene lost 8 bases and the J gene lost 7 bases, with 15 bases spanning the gap. The CDR3 DNA reads TGCGCCAGCCGGGGGCTGGGGACAGAGCAGTACTTC. This translates into CASRGLGTEQYF.

A few counts support this clonotype. One end of the junction fails to match germline, which may point to a read error. The rearrangement links TRBV6-2 or TRBV6-3 to TRBJ2-7; TRBD2 is a possible D gene (5 bases). The CDR3 has 12 residues. Germline CDR1 and CDR2: MNHEY and SVGEGT. CDR3 protein: CAGRPPGVEQYF. DNA for the CDR3: TGTGCCGGCAGGCCCCCCGGGGTCGAGCAGTACTTC.

This clonotype came up many times. The chain combines TRBV6-2 or TRBV6-3 with TRBJ2-7, with D tentatively TRBD2 (6 bases). Trimming pared 5 bases from V and 3 bases from J, leaving 11 bases between. The CDR3 length is 13 residues. CDR1 is MNHEY, CDR2 SVGEGT, per germline. CDR3 DNA: TGTGCCAGCAGTCCCGGGACTTTCTACGAGCAGTACTTC. Translation gives CASSPGTFYEQYF.

Of note for this clonotype: A read error is possible here, since a much larger clone lies one base away. The J gene is TRBJ1-4, the V gene TRBV7-9; D is uncertain. The CDR3 loop spans 15 amino acids. The germline V gene has CDR1 SEHNR and CDR2 FQNEAQ (reference sequence). The CDR3 nucleotides read TGTGCCAGCAGCAATCTTGACGGACTTAATGAAGAACTGTTTTTT. It specifies CASSNLDGLNEELFF.

This clonotype was recorded at least ten times. The gene calls are TRBV5-6 and TRBJ1-1; no firm D call. This CDR3 is built from 14 residues. CDR1 is SGHDT, CDR2 YYEEEE, per germline. The V and J ends lost 2 bases and 1 base respectively, with 9 bases between them. CDR3 sequence: CASSFLSENTEAFF. CDR3 DNA sequence: TGTGCCAGCAGCTTTCTTTCGGAGAACACTGAAGCTTTCTTT.

The chain joins TRBV27 to TRBJ2-2; 10 positions agree with TRBD2. This CDR3 is 16 amino acids long. Unmatched junction bases numbered 7, after V lost 2 bases and J lost 7 bases. From germline, CDR1 is MNHEY and CDR2 SMNVEV (reference sequence). CDR3 DNA: TGTGCCAGCAGTTTAACTAGCGGGATTCAGTTCGGGGAGCTGTTTTTT. Protein product: CASSLTSGIQFGELFF.

This chain links TRBV25-1 with TRBJ2-7, with no clear D. The CDR3 is 16 amino acids. CDR1 is MGHDK and CDR2 is SYGVNS in the germline V gene. Trimming took 3 bases from V and 6 from J, leaving 21 bases between them. CDR3 in amino acids: CASSEHASPEIGEQYF. DNA of the CDR3: TGTGCCAGCAGTGAGCATGCCTCCCCGGAAATAGGCGAGCAGTACTTC.

J is TRBJ2-5 and V is TRBV28; D uncertain. V was clipped by 1 base and J by 5 bases, with 14 bases between them. Germline-derived CDR1 and CDR2 are MDHEN and SYDVKM. CDR3 size: 15 residues. DNA for the CDR3: TGTGCCAGCAGTTTATTTTCCGGACGCAGGGAGACCCAGTACTTC. This codes for CASSLFSGRRETQYF.

The chain is built from TRBV12-3 or TRBV12-4 and TRBJ2-1; unclear D gene. This CDR3 contains 12 residues. V was shortened by 3 bases and J by 12 bases, with 12 bases between the two germline ends. CDR3 region: CASSLVVDAQFF. As DNA, the CDR3 is TGTGCCAGCAGTTTGGTGGTGGACGCGCAGTTCTTC.